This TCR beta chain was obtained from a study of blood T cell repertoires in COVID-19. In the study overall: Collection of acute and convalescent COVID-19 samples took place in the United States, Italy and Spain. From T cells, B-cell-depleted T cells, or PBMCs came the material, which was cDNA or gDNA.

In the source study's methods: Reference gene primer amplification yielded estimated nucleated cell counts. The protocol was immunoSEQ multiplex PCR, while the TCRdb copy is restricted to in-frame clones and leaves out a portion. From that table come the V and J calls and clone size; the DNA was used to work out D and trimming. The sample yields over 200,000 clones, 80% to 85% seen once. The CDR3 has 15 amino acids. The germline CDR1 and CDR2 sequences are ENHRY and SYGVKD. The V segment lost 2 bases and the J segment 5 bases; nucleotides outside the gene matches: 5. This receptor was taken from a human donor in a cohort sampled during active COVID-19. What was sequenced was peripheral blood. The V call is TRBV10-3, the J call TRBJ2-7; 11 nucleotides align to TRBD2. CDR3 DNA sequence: TGTGCCATCAGTGAGGCTAGCGGGAGGTTCGACGAGCAGTACTTC. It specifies CAISEASGRFDEQYF.